This T cell receptor (beta chain) originates from a study of blood T cell repertoires in COVID-19. In the original workflow: Amplifying reference gene primers gave estimates of nucleated cell counts. This table comes from immunoSEQ multiplex PCR, and its TCRdb copy is limited to in-frame clones, with some not included. The V and J calls and clone size are taken from that table; D and trimming were inferred from the DNA. The table records some 70,000 clones, around 84% of them present only once. The germline V gene has CDR1 SGHRS and CDR2 YFSETQ. The CDR3 has 16 amino acids. The V end was cut by 0 bases, the J end by 3 bases, with 15 bases between.

The specimen sequenced was peripheral blood. The clonotype comes from a woman between 70 and 85 years old with acute or convalescent COVID-19. This rearrangement joins TRBV5-1 to TRBJ2-5; D may be TRBD2 (6 bases). The CDR3 region has the DNA TGCGCCAGCAGCTTGGATGGCGGGGCCCTAGAAGAGACCCAGTACTTC. This translates into CASSLDGGALEETQYF.